The TCR beta chain under discussion was sequenced for a study of blood T cell repertoires in COVID-19. Measured with immunoSEQ multiplex PCR; TCRdb has only the in-frame clones, and not every one. The data contain 45,000 to 55,000 clones, roughly 84% of them singletons. This sequence was found in a man in his fifties or sixties with active COVID-19. Input material: peripheral blood.

CDR3 protein: CASSLVAGSSEAFF. DNA of the CDR3: TGCGCCAGCAGCTTGGTAGCCGGATCAAGTGAAGCTTTCTTT. This rearrangement joins TRBV5-1 to TRBJ1-1; D is unresolved. Germline values: CDR1 SGHRS, CDR2 YFSETQ. The CDR3 contains 14 residues. V was clipped by 0 bases and J by 7 bases, with 13 bases between them.